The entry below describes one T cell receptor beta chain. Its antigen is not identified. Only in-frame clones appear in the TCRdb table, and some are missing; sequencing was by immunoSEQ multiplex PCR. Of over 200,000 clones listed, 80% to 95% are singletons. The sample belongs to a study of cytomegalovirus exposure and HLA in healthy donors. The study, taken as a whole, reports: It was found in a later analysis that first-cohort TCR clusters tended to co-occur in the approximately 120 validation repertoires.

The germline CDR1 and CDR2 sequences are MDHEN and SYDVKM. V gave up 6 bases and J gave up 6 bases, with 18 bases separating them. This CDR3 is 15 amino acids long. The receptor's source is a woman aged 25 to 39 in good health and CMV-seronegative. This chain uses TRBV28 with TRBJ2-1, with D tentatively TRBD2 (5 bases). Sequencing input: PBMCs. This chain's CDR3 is CASRSSGWEINEQFF. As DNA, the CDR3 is TGTGCCAGCAGATCTTCCGGGTGGGAGATCAATGAGCAGTTCTTC.